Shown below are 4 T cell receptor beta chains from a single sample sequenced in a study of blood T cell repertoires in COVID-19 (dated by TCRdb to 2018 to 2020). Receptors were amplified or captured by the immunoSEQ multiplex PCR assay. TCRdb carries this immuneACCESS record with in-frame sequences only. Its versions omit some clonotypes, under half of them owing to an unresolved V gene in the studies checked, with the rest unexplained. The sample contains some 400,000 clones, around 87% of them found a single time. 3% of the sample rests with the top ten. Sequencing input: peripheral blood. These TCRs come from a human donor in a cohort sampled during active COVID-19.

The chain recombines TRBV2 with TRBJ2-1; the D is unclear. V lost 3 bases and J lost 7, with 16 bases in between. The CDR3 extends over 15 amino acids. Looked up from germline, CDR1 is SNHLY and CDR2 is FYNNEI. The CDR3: CASSEASRSWNEQFF. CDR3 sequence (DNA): TGTGCCAGCAGTGAGGCGTCTAGATCTTGGAATGAGCAGTTCTTC.

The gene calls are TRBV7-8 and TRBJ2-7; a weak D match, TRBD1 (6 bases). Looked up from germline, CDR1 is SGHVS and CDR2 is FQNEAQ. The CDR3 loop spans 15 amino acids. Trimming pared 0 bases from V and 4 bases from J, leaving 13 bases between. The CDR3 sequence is CASSLAGAVSYEQYF. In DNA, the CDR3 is TGTGCCAGCAGCTTAGCGGGGGCGGTATCATACGAGCAGTACTTC.

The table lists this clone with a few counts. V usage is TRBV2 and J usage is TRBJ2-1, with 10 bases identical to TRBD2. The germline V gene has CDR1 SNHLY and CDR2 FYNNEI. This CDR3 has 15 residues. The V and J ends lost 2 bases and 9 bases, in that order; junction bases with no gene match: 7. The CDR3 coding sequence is TGTGCCAGCAGTGAACTAGCGGGAGTAAAGGGTGAGCAGTTCTTC. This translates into CASSELAGVKGEQFF.

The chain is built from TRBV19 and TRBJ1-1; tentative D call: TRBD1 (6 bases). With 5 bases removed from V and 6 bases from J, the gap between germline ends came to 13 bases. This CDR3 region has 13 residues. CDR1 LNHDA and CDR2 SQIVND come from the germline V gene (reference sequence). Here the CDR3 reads CASSPRGGAEAFF. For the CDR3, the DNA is TGTGCCAGTAGTCCCCGGGGGGGCGCTGAAGCTTTCTTT.